Each of the 23 T cell receptor beta chains below was sequenced from the same sample in a study of Ad26.COV2.S vaccination and SARS-CoV-2 variants. Specified treatment: some 20 received Ad26.COV2.S at low or high dose, single or two shots; about 5 received placebo; per-sample allocation not given. Samples analyzed were those drawn on day 63 after the first vaccine or placebo injection. Some clones are missing from TCRdb's copy, which holds only in-frame ones; the method was immunoSEQ multiplex PCR. This table holds around 300,000 clones, approximately 90% found once. The sequenced sample was peripheral blood, obtained in a trial of Ad26.COV2.S vaccine versus placebo. The receptors here all came from a person aged 18-60 years who received the Ad26.COV2.S COVID-19 vaccine or a placebo.

This sequence joins TRBV28 and TRBJ1-5, with no clear D. The ends were cut back, 6 bases at V and 4 bases at J, with 10 bases in the middle. The CDR3 is made up of 13 amino acids. Germline assignment: CDR1 MDHEN and CDR2 SYDVKM. CDR3 sequence reads: CASRTARNQPQHF. The CDR3 region has the DNA TGTGCCAGCAGGACCGCGAGAAATCAGCCCCAGCATTTT.

V and J are TRBV7-9 and TRBJ2-2; D not resolved. Germline-derived CDR1 and CDR2 are SEHNR and FQNEAQ (reference sequence). The CDR3 has 18 residues. The V end lost 0 bases, the J end lost 1 base, and 15 bases lay between the germline ends. The CDR3 is CASSLALGRPVNTGELFF. The CDR3 region has the DNA TGTGCCAGCAGCTTAGCGCTGGGTCGACCGGTGAACACCGGGGAGCTGTTTTTT.

The rearrangement joins TRBV27 to TRBJ2-7; the D is unclear. Germline V gene sequence: CDR1 MNHEY, CDR2 SMNVEV (reference sequence). Trimming removed 7 bases from V and 2 bases from J, with 12 bases in between. CDR3 length: 13 residues. Here the CDR3 DNA reads TGTGCCAGCAAAGGGTACGAGACCTACGAGCAGTACTTC. Protein product: CASKGYETYEQYF.

The rearrangement joins TRBV5-4 to TRBJ2-7; D is unresolved. V lost 4 bases to trimming and J lost 2 bases, with 10 bases between them. This CDR3 contains 13 residues. Germline CDR1 reads SGHNT; CDR2 reads YYREEE (reference sequence). CDR3 sequence reads: CASSPFEAYEQYF. In DNA form, the CDR3 reads TGTGCCAGCAGCCCCTTCGAAGCCTACGAGCAGTACTTC.

The chain has TRBV3-1 (or the pseudogene TRBV3-2) and TRBJ2-3; 9 nucleotides match TRBD2. There are 14 residues in the CDR3. Germline CDR1 LGHDT, CDR2 YNNKEL (reference sequence). With V trimmed by 1 base and J by 9 bases, 5 bases remained unmatched. The CDR3 here is CASSQGFSGRTQYF. CDR3 bases: TGTGCCAGCAGCCAAGGATTCAGCGGGAGGACGCAGTATTTT.

The rearrangement joins TRBV7-2 to TRBJ1-5; D not resolved. Trimming stripped 1 base from V and 0 bases from J, with 10 bases between. The CDR3 spans 16 residues. Germline assignment: CDR1 SGHTA and CDR2 FQGNSA. Here the CDR3 DNA reads TGTGCCAGCAGCTTAGTTGTGGGGTCTAGCAATCAGCCCCAGCATTTT. Its translation: CASSLVVGSSNQPQHF. The full variable domain, completed using reference TRBV7-2 and TRBJ1-5, is GAGVSQSPSNKVTEKGKDVELRCDPISGHTALYWYRQSLGQGLEFLIYFQGNSAPDKSGLPSDRFSAERTGGSVSTLTIQRTQQEDSAVYLCASSLVVGSSNQPQHFGDGTRLSIL.

The chain uses TRBV7-6 and TRBJ2-7, with D maybe TRBD1 (6 bases). This CDR3 is 14 amino acids long. Deletions cut 0 bases from V and 3 bases from J, with 9 bases between. Germline V gene data show CDR1 as SGHVS and CDR2 as FNYEAQ. This chain's CDR3 is CASSLAHRDYEQYF. DNA for the CDR3: TGTGCCAGCAGCTTAGCGCACAGGGACTACGAGCAGTACTTC.

The rearrangement joins TRBV28 to TRBJ1-2, with no clear D. The CDR3 is 17 residues long. Germline V gene sequence: CDR1 MDHEN, CDR2 SYDVKM. Trimming removed 5 bases at V and 2 bases at J, with 21 bases between. The chain's CDR3 is CASSPLRGSGPNYGYTF. The DNA of the CDR3 is TGTGCCAGCAGTCCTTTACGGGGATCGGGCCCCAACTATGGCTACACCTTC.

The CDR3 region is CASSLRSGTGYYGYTF. The CDR3 DNA reads as TGTGCCAGCAGTTTACGGTCCGGGACAGGGTACTATGGCTACACCTTC. V usage is TRBV27 and J usage is TRBJ1-2; 9 nucleotides line up with TRBD1. The trim removed 2 bases at V and 3 bases at J, leaving 7 bases unmatched. The CDR3 has 16 residues. Germline CDR1 reads MNHEY; CDR2 reads SMNVEV (reference sequence).

V usage is TRBV10-3 and J usage is TRBJ2-2; 11 bases agree with TRBD1. Trimming cost V 2 bases and J 7 bases; bases outside gene matches: 0. In germline, CDR1 is ENHRY, CDR2 SYGVKD. CDR3 length equals 14 residues. The CDR3 DNA is TGTGCCATCAGTGAGGGGACAGGGGGCGGGGAGCTGTTTTTT. Its translation: CAISEGTGGGELFF.

This clone came up a few times. The chain employs TRBV7-3 and TRBJ1-2; D is uncertain. The CDR3 loop spans 11 amino acids. Germline CDR1 and CDR2: SGHTA and FQGTGA. V was clipped by 5 bases and J by 8 bases, with 9 bases between them. CDR3 sequence reads: CASSLRRGYTF. The CDR3 bases are TGTGCCAGCAGCCTACGGCGCGGCTACACCTTC.

V is TRBV19 and J is TRBJ2-2; tentatively, D is TRBD2 (6 bases). The CDR3 spans 16 residues. The ends were cut back, 6 bases at V and 3 bases at J, with 17 bases in the middle. Germline V CDR1 and CDR2: LNHDA, SQIVND (reference sequence). As DNA, the CDR3 is TGTGCCAGTAGCGGAGGGCAGGCCAGATACACCGGGGAGCTGTTTTTT. Protein: CASSGGQARYTGELFF.

The genes are TRBV21-1 and TRBJ2-1. TRBV21-1 is a documented pseudogene. CDR3 size: 17 residues. In DNA, the CDR3 is TGTGCCAGCAGCAAAAAAGTTGGCCGAATCGGTTACAATGAGCAGTTCTTC. Protein sequence: CASSKKVGRIGYNEQFF.

Comments on this clone: The sample has other DNA sequences that encode this CDR3 too. V and J are TRBV7-2 and TRBJ2-1, with no clear D. The V end lost 1 base, the J end lost 4 bases, and 5 bases lay between the germline ends. The germline V gene has CDR1 SGHTA and CDR2 FQGNSA. The CDR3 spans 13 residues. Written as DNA, the CDR3 is TGTGCCAGCAGCTTAGTAGGGTACAATGAGCAGTTCTTC. It translates to CASSLVGYNEQFF.

This chain joins TRBV6-5 and TRBJ1-5; D is unresolved. The CDR3 contains 14 residues. V lost 0 bases and J lost 4, with 7 bases in between. Germline loops: CDR1 MNHEY, CDR2 SVGAGI. CDR3 sequence (DNA): TGTGCCAGCAGTTACTCTCCGGGAAATCAGCCCCAGCATTTT. As protein: CASSYSPGNQPQHF.

The J gene is TRBJ2-7, the V gene TRBV7-2; tentatively, D is TRBD2 (5 bases). Germline V gives CDR1 SGHTA, CDR2 FQGNSA. The CDR3 runs 16 residues. V was trimmed by 1 base and J by 0 bases, leaving 13 bases between them. The CDR3 region is CASSLGAGRSSYEQYF. As DNA, the CDR3 is TGTGCCAGCAGCTTAGGGGCGGGTCGTAGCTCCTACGAGCAGTACTTC. The full variable domain, in which reference TRBV7-2 and TRBJ2-7 provide the parts outside the CDR3, is GAGVSQSPSNKVTEKGKDVELRCDPISGHTALYWYRQSLGQGLEFLIYFQGNSAPDKSGLPSDRFSAERTGGSVSTLTIQRTQQEDSAVYLCASSLGAGRSSYEQYFGPGTRLTVT.

A single count supports this clone. V gene TRBV30 combines with J gene TRBJ1-1; no reliable D call. CDR3 length: 16 amino acids. Looked up from germline, CDR1 is GTSNPN and CDR2 is SVGIG (reference sequence). V dropped 5 bases and J dropped 0 bases, with 19 bases sitting between them. As DNA, the CDR3 is TGTGCCTGGGTAACGATATCTCTTCGGATGAACACTGAAGCTTTCTTT. Its protein product is CAWVTISLRMNTEAFF.

The chain is built from TRBV28 and TRBJ2-7; TRBD2 might be the D (6 bases). This CDR3 spans 13 amino acids. Germline V CDR1 and CDR2: MDHEN, SYDVKM. Deletions cut 6 bases from V and 2 bases from J, with 11 bases between. This chain's CDR3 is CASRGGTTYEQYF. CDR3 coding DNA: TGTGCCAGCAGGGGGGGTACCACCTACGAGCAGTACTTC.

This chain uses TRBV7-2 with TRBJ2-5; 9 bases agree with TRBD1. The CDR3 length is 14 residues. Trimming took 4 bases from V and 2 from J; bases not matched to a gene: 2. Germline CDR1 is SGHTA and CDR2 is FQGNSA. CDR3 amino acids: CASSWDRVQETQYF. The CDR3 coding sequence is TGTGCCAGCAGCTGGGACAGGGTACAAGAGACCCAGTACTTC.

V and J are TRBV27 and TRBJ2-5; D uncertain. Deletions cut 0 bases from V and 5 bases from J, with 13 bases between. The CDR3 totals 15 residues. CDR1 MNHEY and CDR2 SMNVEV come from the germline V gene (reference sequence). Here the CDR3 DNA reads TGTGCCAGCAGTTTATCAGCCCCCCCCACGGAGACCCAGTACTTC. It translates to CASSLSAPPTETQYF.

J is TRBJ1-5 and V is TRBV2; D gene unclear. V lost 2 bases to trimming and J lost 9 bases, with 17 bases between them. Per germline, CDR1 SNHLY and CDR2 FYNNEI. This CDR3 is built from 15 residues. Here the CDR3 DNA reads TGTGCCAGCAGTGAAATTAGGGCGGCTCGGAGGCCCCAGCATTTT. It is translated as CASSEIRAARRPQHF.

This clone was recorded once. The chain combines TRBV13 with TRBJ2-7; D is perhaps TRBD1 (6 bases). Germline V gene lookup returns CDR1 PRHDT and CDR2 FYEKMQ (reference sequence). This CDR3 spans 13 amino acids. Trimming left V 5 bases short and J 3 bases short, with 11 bases between. The CDR3 coding sequence is TGTGCCAGCAGCCCGCAGACAGGCTACGAGCAGTACTTC. Translating it yields CASSPQTGYEQYF. The full variable domain, completed using reference TRBV13 and TRBJ2-7, is AAGVIQSPRHLIKEKRETATLKCYPIPRHDTVYWYQQGPGQDPQFLISFYEKMQSDKGSIPDRFSAQQFSDYHSELNMSSLELGDSALYFCASSPQTGYEQYFGPGTRLTVT.

The chain recombines TRBV28 with TRBJ2-7; the match to TRBD1 covers 8 bases. CDR3 size: 16 residues. Germline V CDR1 and CDR2: MDHEN, SYDVKM. V trimming: 3 bases; J trimming: 0 bases; junction bases outside the gene matches: 7. CDR3 residues: CASSLMGQDYSYEQYF. The CDR3 bases are TGTGCCAGCAGTTTGATGGGACAGGATTACTCCTACGAGCAGTACTTC. The full variable domain, rest sourced from reference TRBV28 and TRBJ2-7, is DVKVTQSSRYLVKRTGEKVFLECVQDMDHENMFWYRQDPGLGLRLIYFSYDVKMKEKGDIPEGYSVSREKKERFSLILESASTNQTSMYLCASSLMGQDYSYEQYFGPGTRLTVT.